The 16 T cell receptor beta chains reported below all come from one sample, sequenced in a study of regulatory T cells in long-lasting Graves disease. Time point defined: persistent/refractory GD, antithyroid drugs over 5 years with positive TRAb. Following extraction of RNA from PBMCs, that RNA was used to make the TCR library. Arm-PCR with iRepertoire HTBI primers amplified the CDR3 regions for these TCR beta libraries. TCRdb reprocessed the multiplex PCR reads via MiXCR and lists one record per CDR3 protein. The sample has more than 300,000 distinct CDR3 sequences, around a fifth seen once. The starting material was peripheral blood mononuclear cells (PBMCs), obtained when the disease was refractory, from a patient treated with antithyroid drugs. Receptors were obtained from a female donor with Graves disease.

This clonotype was counted at least ten times. V and J are TRBV12-5 and TRBJ1-5; weak D call: TRBD1 (6 bases). The CDR3 has 12 residues. Germline V gives CDR1 LGHNT, CDR2 FRNRAP. V was shortened by 10 bases and J by 10 bases, with 17 bases between the two germline ends. Here the CDR3 reads CATTDSLQPQHF. Here the CDR3 DNA reads TGTGCTACTACGGACAGCCTGCAACCCCAGCATTTT.

This clonotype has only a few counts. The chain couples TRBV9 to TRBJ1-5, with D tentatively TRBD1 (6 bases). The CDR3 is made up of 15 amino acids. Germline CDR1 reads SGDLS; CDR2 reads YYNGEE. The V end lost 0 bases, the J end lost 3 bases, and 10 bases lay between the germline ends. The CDR3 DNA reads TGTGCCAGCAGCGTAGGGGGGGCCCCCAATCAGCCCCAGCATTTT. Translation gives CASSVGGAPNQPQHF.

The chain carries TRBV5-1 and TRBJ2-5; a possible D gene is TRBD1 (6 bases). The V gene's germline CDR1 is SGHRS and CDR2 YFSETQ. The CDR3 has 15 amino acids. V was pared by 0 bases and J by 5 bases, with 14 bases between. This CDR3 reads CASSLEGHRGETQYF. The CDR3 DNA sequence: TGCGCCAGCAGCTTGGAGGGACACCGAGGGGAGACCCAGTACTTC.

This clonotype was detected only a few times. A read error is possible here, since a much larger clone lies one base away. Written as DNA, the CDR3 is TGTGCCAGCAGACAGGGGAAGGATGGCTACACCTTC. It is translated as CASRQGKDGYTF. The rearrangement joins TRBV12-3 or TRBV12-4 to TRBJ1-2, with 7 bases fitting TRBD1. V trimming: 6 bases; J trimming: 6 bases; junction bases outside the gene matches: 4. This CDR3 contains 12 residues.

This clonotype was counted ten times or more. This rearrangement joins TRBV6-5 to TRBJ2-5; 14 nucleotides align to TRBD2. CDR3 length: 20 residues. Germline V gene sequence: CDR1 MNHEY, CDR2 SVGAGI. V shed 3 bases, J shed 5 bases, and the junction held 17 bases outside the gene matches. The CDR3: CASSYGGLAGESRELETQYF. As DNA, the CDR3 is TGTGCCAGCAGTTATGGGGGACTAGCGGGAGAAAGTCGAGAACTCGAGACCCAGTACTTC.

The genes are TRBV9 and TRBJ1-2; possibly TRBD1 for D (6 bases). The V and J ends lost 2 bases and 6 bases respectively, with 14 bases between them. The CDR3 consists of 14 residues. Germline loops: CDR1 SGDLS, CDR2 YYNGEE. CDR3 DNA: TGTGCCAGCAGCGTTGACGGGGGCAGTAATGGCTACACCTTC. Residues: CASSVDGGSNGYTF.

The chain has TRBV5-1 and TRBJ2-2; 7 nucleotides match TRBD1. This CDR3 is 15 amino acids long. The trim removed 5 bases at V and 6 bases at J, leaving 10 bases unmatched. Germline loops: CDR1 SGHRS, CDR2 YFSETQ. CDR3 in amino acids: CASRRRQGSSGELFF. The CDR3 DNA sequence: TGCGCCAGCAGACGCAGACAGGGTAGCTCCGGGGAGCTGTTTTTT.

There are a few counts of this clonotype. This rearrangement joins TRBV20-1 to TRBJ2-5; 10 bases fit TRBD2. V shed 1 base and J 5 bases; nucleotides not matched to a gene: 10. The CDR3 runs to 16 residues. Germline-derived CDR1 and CDR2 are DFQATT and SNEGSKA (reference sequence). DNA for the CDR3: TGCAGTGCTAGAGGGGTCCGGGGACTAGCGAAGGAGACCCAGTACTTC. Its protein product is CSARGVRGLAKETQYF.

The chain has TRBV27 and TRBJ2-2; 8 positions match TRBD2. CDR1 is MNHEY and CDR2 is SMNVEV in the germline V gene (reference sequence). The ends lost 2 bases at V and 7 bases at J; junction bases unmatched: 6. The CDR3 is made up of 15 amino acids. CDR3: CASSLSPGGGGELFF. The CDR3 bases are TGTGCCAGCAGTTTAAGTCCGGGGGGGGGCGGGGAGCTGTTTTTT.

The table lists this clonotype with many counts. This chain connects TRBV7-2 to TRBJ1-5; D not resolved. CDR1 is SGHTA and CDR2 is FQGNSA in the germline V gene. The length of the CDR3 is 16 residues. Between the trimmed V and J ends, which lost 0 bases and 0 bases, there was a span of 9 bases. The CDR3 protein is CASSLAGGISNQPQHF. The CDR3 DNA is TGTGCCAGCAGCTTAGCGGGCGGCATTAGCAATCAGCCCCAGCATTTT.

The V and J genes are TRBV9 and TRBJ1-6; D gene unclear. The V gene lost 2 bases and the J gene lost 8 bases, with 11 bases spanning the gap. This CDR3 is built from 14 residues. The germline gives CDR1 SGDLS, CDR2 YYNGEE. CDR3 DNA: TGTGCCAGCAGCGTTAGGGATTCGCATTCACCCCTCCACTTT. Translated, it gives CASSVRDSHSPLHF.

This clonotype was observed a handful of times. The chain carries TRBV5-1 and TRBJ2-2, with 7 bases aligning to TRBD2. The germline gives CDR1 SGHRS, CDR2 YFSETQ. The CDR3 spans 15 residues. V dropped 1 base and J dropped 3; count of bases not matched to a gene: 3. DNA of the CDR3: TGCGCCAGCAGCTTGATAAGCGGGGACACCGGGGAGCTGTTTTTT. This codes for CASSLISGDTGELFF.

The chain joins TRBV6-2 or TRBV6-3 to TRBJ2-3; D is perhaps TRBD1 (5 bases). Germline CDR1 is MNHEY and CDR2 is SVGEGT. The germline V and J ends were trimmed by 5 bases and 1 base, with 16 bases remaining between them. This CDR3 contains 16 residues. The CDR3 sequence: CASSESGWYRTDTQYF. DNA for the CDR3: TGTGCCAGCAGTGAATCAGGGTGGTACCGCACAGATACGCAGTATTTT.

This clonotype was seen only once. The rearrangement links TRBV27 to TRBJ2-1; possible D gene TRBD1, 6 bases. Germline V gives CDR1 MNHEY, CDR2 SMNVEV (reference sequence). The CDR3 extends over 14 amino acids. Trimming shortened V by 2 bases and J by 8 bases, and 13 bases separated the two germline ends. The CDR3 sequence: CASSLLDSNHEQFF. CDR3 nucleotides: TGTGCCAGCAGTTTACTGGACAGTAACCATGAGCAGTTCTTC.

As regards this clonotype: A clone one base away is much larger, so this may be a read error. CDR3 DNA: TGTGCCAGCAATTACGTGGGACAGGGAAAATACACCGGGGAGCTGTTTTTT. It is translated as CASNYVGQGKYTGELFF. This sequence joins TRBV6-9 and TRBJ2-2; TRBD1 agrees at 9 bases. Looked up from germline, CDR1 is MNHGY and CDR2 is SVAAGI. The CDR3 spans 17 residues. Germline trimming cut 7 bases from V and 3 bases from J; bases unmatched to any gene: 12.

The chain is built from TRBV7-2 and TRBJ1-5, with 7 bases identical to TRBD1. The CDR3 is made up of 15 amino acids. In germline, CDR1 is SGHTA, CDR2 FQGNSA. With V trimmed by 1 base and J by 4 bases, 4 bases remained unmatched. In nucleotides, the CDR3 is TGTGCCAGCAGCTTAGTACAGGGGAGAAATCAGCCCCAGCATTTT. This encodes CASSLVQGRNQPQHF.